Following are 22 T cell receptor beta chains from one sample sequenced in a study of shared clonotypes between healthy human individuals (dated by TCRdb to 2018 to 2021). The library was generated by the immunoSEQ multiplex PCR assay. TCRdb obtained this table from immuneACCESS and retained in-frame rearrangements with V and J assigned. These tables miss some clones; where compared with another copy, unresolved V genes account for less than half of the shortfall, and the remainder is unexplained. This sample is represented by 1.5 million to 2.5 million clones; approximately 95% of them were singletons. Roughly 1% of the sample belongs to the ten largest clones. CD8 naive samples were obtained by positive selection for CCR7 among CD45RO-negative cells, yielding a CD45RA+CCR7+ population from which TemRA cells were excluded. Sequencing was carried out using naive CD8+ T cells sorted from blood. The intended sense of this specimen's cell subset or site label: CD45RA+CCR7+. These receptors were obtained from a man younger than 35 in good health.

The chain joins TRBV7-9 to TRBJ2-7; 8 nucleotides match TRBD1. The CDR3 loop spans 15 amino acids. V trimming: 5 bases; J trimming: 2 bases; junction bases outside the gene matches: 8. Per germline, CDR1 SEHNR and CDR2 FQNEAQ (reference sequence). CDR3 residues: CASSADRAGPYEQYF. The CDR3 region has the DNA TGTGCCAGCAGCGCGGACAGGGCAGGACCCTACGAGCAGTACTTC.

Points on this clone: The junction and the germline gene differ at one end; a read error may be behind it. In DNA, the CDR3 is TGCGCCAGCAGCCAAGACCTGACAGGGCGGGGGCTCTTC. This gives the protein CASSQDLTGRGLF. This chain joins TRBV4-1 and TRBJ2-1; either TRBD1 or TRBD2 may fit D (7 bases each). The CDR3 totals 13 residues. In germline, CDR1 is MGHRA, CDR2 YSYEKL.

The CDR3 loop is CASSQDGRGESSYNEQFF. The CDR3 DNA sequence: TGCGCCAGCAGCCAAGATGGCAGGGGCGAAAGCTCCTACAATGAGCAGTTCTTC. This rearrangement joins TRBV4-3 to TRBJ2-1, with D possibly matching TRBD1 (6 bases). The CDR3 runs 18 residues. Germline V lookup: CDR1 LGHNA, CDR2 YSLEER. The V end was cut by 0 bases, the J end by 0 bases, with 15 bases between.

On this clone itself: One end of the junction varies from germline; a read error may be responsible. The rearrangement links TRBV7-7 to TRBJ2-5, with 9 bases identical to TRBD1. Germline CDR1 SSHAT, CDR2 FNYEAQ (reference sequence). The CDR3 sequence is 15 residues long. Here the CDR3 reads CASTLSPGTGETQYF. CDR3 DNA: TGTGCTAGCACCCTTAGCCCCGGGACAGGGGAGACCCAGTACTTC.

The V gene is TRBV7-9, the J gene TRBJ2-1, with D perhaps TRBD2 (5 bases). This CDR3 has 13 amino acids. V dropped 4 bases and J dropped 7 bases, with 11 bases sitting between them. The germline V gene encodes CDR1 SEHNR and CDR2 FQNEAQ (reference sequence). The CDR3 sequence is CASSWKGANEQFF. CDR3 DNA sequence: TGTGCCAGCAGCTGGAAGGGAGCAAATGAGCAGTTCTTC.

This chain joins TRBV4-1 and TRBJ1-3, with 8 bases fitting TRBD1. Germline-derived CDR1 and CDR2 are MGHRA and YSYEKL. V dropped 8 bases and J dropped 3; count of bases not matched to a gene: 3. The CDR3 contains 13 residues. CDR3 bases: TGCGCCAGCGCAGGGGGCTTTGGAAACACCATATATTTT. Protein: CASAGGFGNTIYF.

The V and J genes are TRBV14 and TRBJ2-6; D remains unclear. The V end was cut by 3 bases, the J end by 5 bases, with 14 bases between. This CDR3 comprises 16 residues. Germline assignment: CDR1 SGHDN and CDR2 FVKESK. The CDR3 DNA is TGTGCCAGCAGCCAGCTACATGTTCCCTGGGCCAACGTCCTGACTTTC. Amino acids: CASSQLHVPWANVLTF.

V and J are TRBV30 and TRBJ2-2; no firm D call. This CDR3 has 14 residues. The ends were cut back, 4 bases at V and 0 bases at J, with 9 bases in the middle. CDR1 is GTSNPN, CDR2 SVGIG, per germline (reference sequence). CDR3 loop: CAWNRVTNTGELFF. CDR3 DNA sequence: TGTGCCTGGAACCGGGTAACGAACACCGGGGAGCTGTTTTTT. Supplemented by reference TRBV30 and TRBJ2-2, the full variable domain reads SQTIHQWPATLVQPVGSPLSLECTVEGTSNPNLYWYRQAAGRGLQLLFYSVGIGQISSEVPQNLSASRPQDRQFILSSKKLLLSDSGFYLCAWNRVTNTGELFFGEGSRLTVL.

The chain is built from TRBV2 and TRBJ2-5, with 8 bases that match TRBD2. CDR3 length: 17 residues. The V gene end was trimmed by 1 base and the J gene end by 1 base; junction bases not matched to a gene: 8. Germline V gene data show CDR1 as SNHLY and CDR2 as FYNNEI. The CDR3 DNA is TGTGCCAGCAGTGAAGGGCTAGCGGGCAACTTCCAAGAGACCCAGTACTTC. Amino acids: CASSEGLAGNFQETQYF.

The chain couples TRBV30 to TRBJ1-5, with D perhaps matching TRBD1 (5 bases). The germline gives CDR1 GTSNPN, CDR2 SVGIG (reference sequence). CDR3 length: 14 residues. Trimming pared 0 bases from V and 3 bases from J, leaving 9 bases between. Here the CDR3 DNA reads TGTGCCTGGAGTGTACCAGGGTACAATCAGCCCCAGCATTTT. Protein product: CAWSVPGYNQPQHF.

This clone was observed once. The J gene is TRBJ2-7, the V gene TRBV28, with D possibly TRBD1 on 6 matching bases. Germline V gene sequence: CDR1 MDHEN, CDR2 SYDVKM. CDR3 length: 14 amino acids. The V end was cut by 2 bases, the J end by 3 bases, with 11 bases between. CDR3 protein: CASSLRGKLYEQYF. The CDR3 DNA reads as TGTGCCAGCAGTTTAAGGGGGAAACTCTACGAGCAGTACTTC.

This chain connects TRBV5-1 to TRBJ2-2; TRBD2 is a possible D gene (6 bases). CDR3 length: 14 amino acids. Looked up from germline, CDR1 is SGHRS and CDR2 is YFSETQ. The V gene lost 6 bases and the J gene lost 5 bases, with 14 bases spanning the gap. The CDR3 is CASIAVAGTGELFF. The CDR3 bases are TGCGCCAGCATCGCTGTGGCGGGAACCGGGGAGCTGTTTTTT.

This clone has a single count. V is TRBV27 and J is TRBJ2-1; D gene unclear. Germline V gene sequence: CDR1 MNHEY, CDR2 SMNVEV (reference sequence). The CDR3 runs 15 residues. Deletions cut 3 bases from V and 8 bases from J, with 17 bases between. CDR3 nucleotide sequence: TGTGCCAGCAGTTTCGGCCCCACGGGTGTTTATGAGCAGTTCTTC. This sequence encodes CASSFGPTGVYEQFF.

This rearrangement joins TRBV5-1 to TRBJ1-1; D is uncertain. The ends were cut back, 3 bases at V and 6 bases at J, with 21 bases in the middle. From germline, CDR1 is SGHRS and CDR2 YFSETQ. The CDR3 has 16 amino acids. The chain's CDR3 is CASSSPPGLQSAEAFF. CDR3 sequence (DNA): TGCGCCAGCAGCTCCCCCCCGGGTCTGCAATCCGCTGAAGCTTTCTTT.

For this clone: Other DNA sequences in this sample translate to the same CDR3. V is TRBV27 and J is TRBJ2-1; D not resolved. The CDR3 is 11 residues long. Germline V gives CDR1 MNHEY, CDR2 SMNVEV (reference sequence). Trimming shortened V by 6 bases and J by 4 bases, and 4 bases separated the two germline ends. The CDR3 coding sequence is TGTGCCAGCAGCCTTTACAATGAGCAGTTCTTC. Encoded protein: CASSLYNEQFF.

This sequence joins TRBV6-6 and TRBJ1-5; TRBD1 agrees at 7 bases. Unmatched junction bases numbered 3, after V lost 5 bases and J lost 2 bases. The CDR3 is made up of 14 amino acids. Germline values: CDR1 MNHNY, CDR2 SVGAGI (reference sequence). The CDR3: CASSTGVGNQPQHF. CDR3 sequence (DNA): TGTGCCAGCAGTACAGGGGTGGGCAATCAGCCCCAGCATTTT.

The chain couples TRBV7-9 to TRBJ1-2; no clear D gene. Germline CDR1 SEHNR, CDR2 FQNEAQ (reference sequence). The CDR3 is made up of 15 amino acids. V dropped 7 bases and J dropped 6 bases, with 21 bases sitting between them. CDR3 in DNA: TGTGCCAGCATTAACCGGGAAGGGCTGAGAGATGGCTACACCTTC. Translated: CASINREGLRDGYTF. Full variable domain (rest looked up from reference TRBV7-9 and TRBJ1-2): DTGVSQNPRHKITKRGQNVTFRCDPISEHNRLYWYRQTLGQGPEFLTYFQNEAQLEKSRLLSDRFSAERPKGSFSTLEIQRTEQGDSAMYLCASINREGLRDGYTFGSGTRLTVV.

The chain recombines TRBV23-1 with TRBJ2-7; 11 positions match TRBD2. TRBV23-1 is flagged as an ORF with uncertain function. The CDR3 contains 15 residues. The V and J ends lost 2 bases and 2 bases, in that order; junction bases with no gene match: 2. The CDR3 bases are TGCGCCAGCAGTCAAGTAGCGGGGGGGACCTACGAGCAGTACTTC. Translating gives CASSQVAGGTYEQYF.

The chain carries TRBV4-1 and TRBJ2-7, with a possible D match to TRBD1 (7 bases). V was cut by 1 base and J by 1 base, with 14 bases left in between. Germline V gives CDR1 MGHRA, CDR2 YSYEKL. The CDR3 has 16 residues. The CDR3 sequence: CASSQVMAGQSYEQYF. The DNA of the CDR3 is TGCGCCAGCAGCCAAGTAATGGCGGGACAGTCCTACGAGCAGTACTTC.

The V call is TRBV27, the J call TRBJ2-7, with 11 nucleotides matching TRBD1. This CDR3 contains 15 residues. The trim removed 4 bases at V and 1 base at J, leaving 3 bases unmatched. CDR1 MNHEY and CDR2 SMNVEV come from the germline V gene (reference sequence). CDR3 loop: CASSWGTGGSYEQYF. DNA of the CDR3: TGTGCCAGCAGTTGGGGGACAGGGGGTTCCTACGAGCAGTACTTC.

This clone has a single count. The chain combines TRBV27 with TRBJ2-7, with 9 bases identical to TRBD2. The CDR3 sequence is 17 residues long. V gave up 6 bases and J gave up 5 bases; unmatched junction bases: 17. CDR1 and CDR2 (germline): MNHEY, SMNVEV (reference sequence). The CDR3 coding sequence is TGTGCCAGCAGAGGATCCACCGTAGCGGGGGTCGTTCACGAGCAGTACTTC. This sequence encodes CASRGSTVAGVVHEQYF.

Here the CDR3 DNA reads TGCGCCAGCAGTGAGTCGCCGTGGTACGAGCAGTACTTC. Translated: CASSESPWYEQYF. The rearrangement links TRBV10-1 to TRBJ2-7; D ambiguous. Trimming took 0 bases from V and 4 from J, leaving 7 bases between them. Germline values: CDR1 WNHNN, CDR2 SYGVQD (reference sequence). CDR3 length: 13 residues.